The source of this T cell receptor (beta chain) is a study of blood T cells in healthy people across ages. Study results and caveats: In older individuals, TCR beta diversity per million T cells was lower, falling roughly linearly with age.

A sample-barcoded 5' primer and a J-beta primer mix were used in a second PCR of roughly 7 to 11 cycles. TCRdb processed the 5' RACE reads anew with MiXCR; each CDR3 protein has one entry. This sample has 540,000 or so distinct CDR3 sequences, with under 30% found just once. CDR1 and CDR2 (germline): SGDLS, YYNGEE. The CDR3 loop spans 15 amino acids. V lost 2 bases and J 2 bases, leaving 13 bases between the germline ends. Concerning this clonotype: The antigen is unknown.

These data were also filed under a second study, of T cells of mothers and their children.

V usage is TRBV9 and J usage is TRBJ2-5, with D maybe TRBD2 (5 bases). The sequence came from a boy younger than 18 in good health. The sequenced material came from blood. CDR3 sequence: CASSVTAAVQETQYF. The CDR3 nucleotides are TGTGCCAGCAGCGTCACAGCGGCAGTACAAGAGACCCAGTACTTC. Drawing the rest from reference TRBV9 and TRBJ2-5, the complete variable domain is DSGVTQTPKHLITATGQRVTLRCSPRSGDLSVYWYQQSLDQGLQFLIQYYNGEERAKGNILERFSAQQFPDLHSELNLSSLELGDSALYFCASSVTAAVQETQYFGPGTRLLVL.